Presented here are 21 T cell receptor beta chains from one specimen sequenced in a study of shared clonotypes between healthy human individuals (dated by TCRdb to the early 2020s). The method was the immunoSEQ multiplex PCR assay. The table was pulled from immuneACCESS by TCRdb, which kept in-frame rearrangements only. Such tables lose some clones; where checked, under half of the loss comes from unresolved V genes, and the rest has no known cause. This sample holds fewer than 2.5 million clones; approximately 94% were observed only once. The top ten clones comprise approximately 0.37% of the sample. The sample taken for sequencing was naive CD4+ T cells from PBMCs. Taken with the paper, the label for cell subset or site translates to: CD45RA+ positively selected. These receptors originate from a man aged 18 to 35 in good health. Some clones in this sample may be carry-over from other donors' samples.

About this clone: The sample contains more than one DNA sequence encoding this CDR3. The chain couples TRBV5-1 to TRBJ2-3; the D gene is possibly TRBD2 (6 bases). The length of the CDR3 is 15 residues. The V end was cut by 4 bases, the J end by 0 bases, with 12 bases between. Germline V lookup: CDR1 SGHRS, CDR2 YFSETQ. CDR3 nucleotides: TGCGCCAGCAGCCCAAGCGGGCCTAGCACAGATACGCAGTATTTT. Translating it yields CASSPSGPSTDTQYF.

The sample holds one count of this clone. The chain combines TRBV18 with TRBJ2-1, with D possibly TRBD1 on 5 matching bases. Germline values: CDR1 KGHSH, CDR2 LQKENI. Trimming took off 2 bases at V and 10 bases at J, with 12 bases between the two ends. The CDR3 loop spans 13 amino acids. CDR3 bases: TGTGCCAGCTCACCAGGTCAGGGTGGAGAGCAGTTCTTC. Its translation: CASSPGQGGEQFF. Together with reference TRBV18 and TRBJ2-1, the CDR3 gives the full variable domain: NAGVMQNPRHLVRRRGQEARLRCSPMKGHSHVYWYRQLPEEGLKFMVYLQKENIIDESGMPKERFSAEFPKEGPSILRIQQVVRGDSAAYFCASSPGQGGEQFFGPGTRLTVL.

The V and J genes are TRBV19 and TRBJ2-3; weak D call: TRBD2 (5 bases). The V gene lost 6 bases and the J gene lost 4 bases, with 20 bases spanning the gap. Per the germline V gene, CDR1 is LNHDA and CDR2 is SQIVND (reference sequence). This CDR3 comprises 16 residues. The CDR3 spells CASRDSTVPGSDTQYF. Written as DNA, the CDR3 is TGTGCCAGTAGGGACTCGACGGTACCGGGGTCAGATACGCAGTATTTT.

This clone was seen just once. V is TRBV2 and J is TRBJ1-5; D is possibly TRBD1 (5 bases). Trimming pared 1 base from V and 4 bases from J, leaving 8 bases between. Germline V gene sequence: CDR1 SNHLY, CDR2 FYNNEI. The length of the CDR3 is 14 residues. Written as DNA, the CDR3 is TGTGCCAGCAGTGAAGTAGGGGCAAATCAGCCCCAGCATTTT. Translated, it gives CASSEVGANQPQHF. The complete variable domain, with remaining parts taken from reference TRBV2 and TRBJ1-5, reads EPEVTQTPSHQVTQMGQEVILRCVPISNHLYFYWYRQILGQKVEFLVSFYNNEISEKSEIFDDQFSVERPDGSNFTLKIRSTKLEDSAMYFCASSEVGANQPQHFGDGTRLSIL.

A word on this clone: This sample also contains other DNA sequences that code for the same CDR3. CDR3 amino acids: CASSTTGGNQPQHF. CDR3 nucleotide sequence: TGTGCCAGTAGTACGACAGGGGGTAATCAGCCCCAGCATTTT. The chain links TRBV19 to TRBJ1-5, with 9 positions matching TRBD1. Germline trimming cut 4 bases from V and 4 bases from J; bases unmatched to any gene: 2. Germline CDR1 reads LNHDA; CDR2 reads SQIVND (reference sequence). CDR3 length: 14 residues.

The V gene is TRBV21-1, the J gene TRBJ1-3. TRBV21-1 is listed as a pseudogene. The CDR3 covers 17 residues. The CDR3 sequence: CASSRGVIQLSGNTIYF. The DNA for the CDR3 is TGTGCCAGCAGCCGAGGAGTAATCCAGCTCTCTGGAAACACCATATATTTT.

As to this clone: One junction end disagrees with the germline gene, perhaps due to a read error. The rearrangement links TRBV6-5 to TRBJ1-4; D may be TRBD1 (6 bases). This CDR3 region has 14 residues. Germline CDR1 is MNHEY and CDR2 is SVGAGI. The CDR3 is CASSYSTGRQKLFF. The CDR3, as DNA: TGTGCCAGCAGCTACTCGACAGGCCGACAAAAACTGTTTTTT.

The chain links TRBV11-2 to TRBJ2-5; 13 positions match TRBD2. Germline loops: CDR1 SGHAT, CDR2 FQNNGV. V trimming: 5 bases; J trimming: 5 bases; junction bases outside the gene matches: 8. The CDR3 spans 16 residues. This CDR3 is CASSPLAGGPWETQYF. Here the CDR3 DNA reads TGTGCCAGCAGCCCACTAGCGGGAGGGCCGTGGGAGACCCAGTACTTC.

The chain uses TRBV7-2 and TRBJ2-3, with 10 bases fitting TRBD2. Germline assignment: CDR1 SGHTA and CDR2 FQGNSA. The V segment lost 1 base and the J segment 10 bases; nucleotides outside the gene matches: 11. This CDR3 comprises 16 residues. The CDR3 coding sequence is TGTGCCAGCAGCTTAGTCTCCGCTGGACTAGCGGATGCGCAGTATTTT. Protein sequence: CASSLVSAGLADAQYF.

The chain is built from TRBV9 and TRBJ2-1; weak D call: TRBD2 (5 bases). Germline CDR1 SGDLS, CDR2 YYNGEE. V was cut by 1 base and J by 3 bases, with 14 bases left in between. This CDR3 comprises 16 residues. In DNA, the CDR3 is TGTGCCAGCAGCGTAAAGGCACAGCGGCTCTACAATGAGCAGTTCTTC. This codes for CASSVKAQRLYNEQFF.

This chain links TRBV11-2 with TRBJ2-7; D not certain. The V gene's germline CDR1 is SGHAT and CDR2 FQNNGV. V lost 5 bases to trimming and J lost 1 base, with 15 bases between them. The CDR3 sequence is 15 residues long. DNA of the CDR3: TGTGCCAGCAGCCCTCCATGGGTCGGGTCCTACGAGCAGTACTTC. This translates into CASSPPWVGSYEQYF.

The genes are TRBV5-4 and TRBJ2-1; D ambiguous. This CDR3 contains 14 residues. Germline assignment: CDR1 SGHNT and CDR2 YYREEE (reference sequence). Between the trimmed V and J ends, which lost 2 bases and 6 bases, there was a span of 12 bases. This chain's CDR3 is CASSFPRASNEQFF. CDR3 bases: TGTGCCAGCAGCTTTCCCCGAGCGAGCAATGAGCAGTTCTTC.

The V gene is TRBV18, the J gene TRBJ1-1; the D gene is possibly TRBD1 (6 bases). Germline lookup yields CDR1 KGHSH and CDR2 LQKENI. The CDR3 covers 13 residues. V was shortened by 10 bases and J by 0 bases, with 12 bases between the two germline ends. CDR3 region: CATSTGMNTEAFF. CDR3 coding DNA: TGTGCCACTTCGACAGGTATGAACACTGAAGCTTTCTTT.

This clone showed up just a few times. The V call is TRBV30, the J call TRBJ1-1; D is ambiguous. CDR1 is GTSNPN, CDR2 SVGIG, per germline (reference sequence). The CDR3 loop spans 11 amino acids. Trimming removed 3 bases from V and 7 bases from J, with 9 bases in between. This CDR3 reads CAWRRGYEAFF. CDR3 in DNA: TGTGCCTGGAGGAGAGGGTATGAAGCTTTCTTT.

The chain is built from TRBV9 and TRBJ1-5, with 10 bases lining up with TRBD1. V dropped 4 bases and J dropped 5; count of bases not matched to a gene: 6. Germline CDR1 is SGDLS and CDR2 is YYNGEE. This CDR3 is built from 15 residues. CDR3 protein: CASSKTGGKDQPQHF. The CDR3 coding sequence is TGTGCCAGCAGCAAGACAGGGGGCAAAGATCAGCCCCAGCATTTT.

The rearrangement joins TRBV7-3 to TRBJ2-1; 9 bases match TRBD2. CDR3 length: 14 residues. Trimming removed 5 bases from V and 9 bases from J; junction bases left unmatched: 8. Germline V gives CDR1 SGHTA, CDR2 FQGTGA. The CDR3 DNA reads TGTGCCAGCAGCAAGGGACTAGCCCCCGCTGAGCAGTTCTTC. Translation gives CASSKGLAPAEQFF.

This clone has just one count. The chain uses TRBV28 and TRBJ2-1, with 7 bases aligning to TRBD1. Germline values: CDR1 MDHEN, CDR2 SYDVKM. This CDR3 has 13 residues. The V and J ends lost 5 bases and 10 bases, in that order; junction bases with no gene match: 8. The CDR3 spells CASSPTDRREQFF. DNA for the CDR3: TGTGCCAGCAGTCCAACGGACAGGCGAGAGCAGTTCTTC.

In regard to this clone: Other DNA sequences in this specimen translate into the identical CDR3. The chain recombines TRBV7-2 with TRBJ2-2, with TRBD2 matching 8 bases. The V and J ends lost 5 bases and 5 bases, in that order; junction bases with no gene match: 7. The CDR3 has 15 residues. Per the germline V gene, CDR1 is SGHTA and CDR2 is FQGNSA. The CDR3 region has the DNA TGTGCCAGCAGCCCTCGGCGGGAGGCGACCGGGGAGCTGTTTTTT. Its translation: CASSPRREATGELFF.

The chain carries TRBV4-1 and TRBJ2-5; 8 positions agree with TRBD2. The germline CDR1 and CDR2 sequences are MGHRA and YSYEKL. Germline trimming cut 0 bases from V and 1 base from J; bases unmatched to any gene: 7. CDR3 length: 17 residues. The CDR3 region is CASSQERNSGTQETQYF. CDR3 nucleotides: TGCGCCAGCAGCCAAGAACGGAATAGCGGGACCCAAGAGACCCAGTACTTC.

The V call is TRBV7-2, the J call TRBJ1-1; D not resolved. The CDR3 totals 12 residues. In germline, CDR1 is SGHTA, CDR2 FQGNSA. Between the trimmed V and J ends, which lost 4 bases and 11 bases, there was a span of 14 bases. CDR3 nucleotide sequence: TGTGCCAGCAGCTCAAGACCCAGTTCGGCTTTCTTT. It encodes CASSSRPSSAFF.

This clone appeared a single time. The chain recombines TRBV7-2 with TRBJ1-5; 9 nucleotides align to TRBD1. CDR1 is SGHTA and CDR2 is FQGNSA in the germline V gene. The ends lost 4 bases at V and 4 bases at J; junction bases unmatched: 8. CDR3 size: 16 residues. The CDR3 is CASSSPDRGGNQPQHF. The DNA of the CDR3 is TGTGCCAGCAGCTCCCCGGACAGGGGCGGGAATCAGCCCCAGCATTTT.